Below are 23 T cell receptor beta chains sequenced from a single sample in a study of blood T cells in healthy people across ages. Next came a second PCR, run for about 6 to 12 cycles, which used a sample-barcoded 5' primer along with a J-beta primer mix. MiXCR was run by TCRdb on the 5' RACE reads, yielding one entry per CDR3 protein. The data show roughly 1.4 million distinct CDR3 sequences, roughly 60% seen once. Sequences were obtained from blood. The receptors stem from a man aged 18 to 30 in good health.

V gene TRBV2 combines with J gene TRBJ2-2; 7 bases map to TRBD1. This CDR3 is built from 15 residues. CDR1 and CDR2 from the germline V gene are SNHLY and FYNNEI. The J segment lost 1 base and the V segment lost 1 base, leaving 0 bases of the junction unmatched. The CDR3 region has the DNA TGTGCCAGCAGTGAAGGACAGGGGAACACCGGGGAGCTGTTTTTT. It specifies CASSEGQGNTGELFF.

This clonotype has a handful of counts. The V gene is TRBV4-3, the J gene TRBJ2-3; 8 bases align to TRBD1. The CDR3 sequence is 15 residues long. J gave up 2 bases and V 2 bases, and 3 bases lay outside the gene matches. CDR1 and CDR2 from the germline V gene are LGHNA and YSLEER. Here the CDR3 reads CASSQRQGYTDTQYF. The CDR3 nucleotides read TGCGCCAGCAGCCAAAGACAGGGGTACACAGATACGCAGTATTTT.

This clonotype was recorded a few times. CDR3 amino acids: CASSPGGLSTDTQYF. CDR3 in DNA: TGTGCCAGCAGTCCTGGGGGGCTCAGCACAGATACGCAGTATTTT. V gene TRBV6-2 or TRBV6-3 combines with J gene TRBJ2-3; D may match TRBD1 or TRBD2 (6 bases each). The CDR3 sequence is 15 residues long. Trimming left V 5 bases short and J 0 bases short, with 12 bases between. In germline, CDR1 is MNHEY, CDR2 SVGEGT.

This rearrangement joins TRBV10-3 to TRBJ1-2; 9 bases align to TRBD1. The length of the CDR3 is 13 residues. J lost 5 bases, V lost 6 bases, and 4 bases had no gene match. In germline, CDR1 is ENHRY, CDR2 SYGVKD. The CDR3 here is CAIRPGTGYGYTF. CDR3 sequence (DNA): TGTGCCATCAGACCCGGGACAGGGTATGGCTACACCTTC.

J is TRBJ2-7 and V is TRBV29-1; D ambiguous. The length of the CDR3 is 13 residues. The V gene's germline CDR1 is SQVTM and CDR2 ANQGSEA. V lost 4 bases and J 7 bases, leaving 17 bases between the germline ends. The CDR3 region is CSVGERAMQEQYF. In nucleotides, the CDR3 is TGCAGCGTTGGGGAAAGGGCTATGCAAGAGCAGTACTTC.

The gene calls are TRBV7-9 and TRBJ2-7; TRBD1 agrees at 7 bases. V was clipped by 6 bases and J by 3 bases; unmatched bases: 8. The CDR3 has 14 residues. Germline V gives CDR1 SEHNR, CDR2 FQNEAQ (reference sequence). DNA of the CDR3: TGTGCCAGCAGGGCACGCGACAGGGACTACGAGCAGTACTTC. Amino acids: CASRARDRDYEQYF. Full variable domain (rest looked up from reference TRBV7-9 and TRBJ2-7): DTGVSQNPRHKITKRGQNVTFRCDPISEHNRLYWYRQTLGQGPEFLTYFQNEAQLEKSRLLSDRFSAERPKGSFSTLEIQRTEQGDSAMYLCASRARDRDYEQYFGPGTRLTVT.

The rearrangement uses TRBV5-4 and TRBJ2-1; unclear D gene. Per the germline V gene, CDR1 is SGHNT and CDR2 is YYREEE (reference sequence). CDR3 length: 14 amino acids. V was trimmed by 3 bases and J by 6 bases, leaving 13 bases between them. DNA for the CDR3: TGTGCCAGCAGCTCCAGAGGCATCGCCAATGAGCAGTTCTTC. Its translation: CASSSRGIANEQFF. Looking up the rest from reference TRBV5-4 and TRBJ2-1 gives the full variable domain: ETGVTQSPTHLIKTRGQQVTLRCSSQSGHNTVSWYQQALGQGPQFIFQYYREEENGRGNFPPRFSGLQFPNYSSELNVNALELDDSALYLCASSSRGIANEQFFGPGTRLTVL.

The rearrangement uses TRBV29-1 and TRBJ2-3; D is perhaps TRBD2 (6 bases). The CDR3 extends over 14 amino acids. Trimming pared 7 bases from V and 0 bases from J, leaving 14 bases between. In germline, CDR1 is SQVTM, CDR2 ANQGSEA. The CDR3 region is CSAPGGTSTDTQYF. CDR3 DNA: TGCAGCGCCCCCGGTGGGACTAGCACAGATACGCAGTATTTT.

The chain carries TRBV4-1 and TRBJ1-1; D is unresolved. Germline CDR1 is MGHRA and CDR2 is YSYEKL. Trimming took off 5 bases at V and 4 bases at J, with 17 bases between the two ends. The CDR3 spans 15 residues. The CDR3 region is CASSLVLTSSTEAFF. The CDR3 DNA is TGCGCCAGCAGCTTAGTCCTCACATCCAGCACTGAAGCTTTCTTT.

CDR3 residues: CASRRDPWEGLFF. DNA for the CDR3: TGTGCCAGCAGACGGGATCCGTGGGAGGGACTGTTTTTT. The chain joins TRBV2 to TRBJ1-4; D gene unclear. This CDR3 has 13 amino acids. With 6 bases removed from V and 13 bases from J, the gap between germline ends came to 18 bases. Germline CDR1 is SNHLY and CDR2 is FYNNEI.

The chain has TRBV12-3 or TRBV12-4 and TRBJ1-6; 8 bases are shared with TRBD1. CDR3 size: 13 residues. V lost 8 bases and J lost 7; bases outside the gene matches: 4. CDR3 nucleotides: TGTGCCAGCGGACAGGGTGGGAATTCACCCCTCCACTTT. It yields the protein CASGQGGNSPLHF.

This chain uses TRBV29-1 with TRBJ2-1; D not certain. The CDR3 runs 10 residues. V lost 4 bases to trimming and J lost 8 bases, with 6 bases between them. The germline V gene encodes CDR1 SQVTM and CDR2 ANQGSEA. The CDR3 is CSVVNHEQFF. Written as DNA, the CDR3 is TGCAGCGTTGTGAACCATGAGCAGTTCTTC.

The J gene is TRBJ2-5, the V gene TRBV5-1; possibly TRBD1 or TRBD2 for D (6 bases each). Germline V gives CDR1 SGHRS, CDR2 YFSETQ. Trimming took 9 bases from V and 0 from J, leaving 15 bases between them. This CDR3 has 14 residues. The CDR3 DNA is TGCGCCACAATGGAGGGGGTACACCAAGAGACCCAGTACTTC. Translating it yields CATMEGVHQETQYF.

This sequence joins TRBV20-1 and TRBJ1-2; 7 bases align to TRBD1. Germline assignment: CDR1 DFQATT and CDR2 SNEGSKA (reference sequence). The CDR3 runs to 15 residues. The V and J ends lost 0 bases and 5 bases, in that order; junction bases with no gene match: 9. The CDR3 DNA follows: TGCAGTGCTAGAGATCATCCAGGGGGAGATTATGGCTACACCTTC. This encodes CSARDHPGGDYGYTF.

The gene calls are TRBV19 and TRBJ2-7; TRBD2 matches 8 bases. V lost 2 bases to trimming and J lost 3 bases; unmatched junction nucleotides: 3. The CDR3 extends over 14 amino acids. CDR1 and CDR2 (germline): LNHDA, SQIVND (reference sequence). CDR3 bases: TGTGCCAGTAGTATACAGCGGGGGTACTACGAGCAGTACTTC. As protein: CASSIQRGYYEQYF.

This CDR3 is CASGGLGRHTDQETQYF. DNA for the CDR3: TGTGCCAGCGGTGGACTCGGACGACACACGGACCAAGAGACCCAGTACTTC. V gene TRBV6-1 combines with J gene TRBJ2-5, with TRBD2 as a possible D gene (5 bases). The CDR3 covers 17 residues. Trimming left V 8 bases short and J 0 bases short, with 22 bases between. Germline lookup yields CDR1 MNHNS and CDR2 SASEGT.

This clonotype was counted ten times or more. The genes are TRBV2 and TRBJ2-5; D remains ambiguous. CDR3 length: 14 residues. Trimming stripped 3 bases from V and 5 bases from J, with 13 bases between. Germline CDR1 is SNHLY and CDR2 is FYNNEI. The CDR3 nucleotides are TGTGCCAGCAGTGAGACCCCGGACGGGGAGACCCAGTACTTC. Translated, it gives CASSETPDGETQYF.

V is TRBV5-5 and J is TRBJ2-1; D call uncertain. Trimming left V 4 bases short and J 2 bases short, with 7 bases between. This CDR3 comprises 13 residues. Germline V gives CDR1 SGHKS, CDR2 YYEKEE (reference sequence). The CDR3 sequence: CASSANPYNEQFF. CDR3 coding DNA: TGTGCCAGCAGCGCGAACCCCTACAATGAGCAGTTCTTC.

This chain connects TRBV4-1 to TRBJ2-1; 9 bases are a match to TRBD2. Unmatched junction bases numbered 3, after V lost 1 base and J lost 5 bases. Germline V gives CDR1 MGHRA, CDR2 YSYEKL. The CDR3 is 15 amino acids. The CDR3 loop reads CASSQALAGNNEQFF. CDR3 in DNA: TGCGCCAGCAGCCAAGCTCTAGCGGGGAACAATGAGCAGTTCTTC.

CDR3 nucleotides: TGCAGTGGGGAGAGGGACAGCTACGAGCAGTACTTC. This translates into CSGERDSYEQYF. The genes are TRBV20-1 and TRBJ2-7; 7 bases are shared with TRBD1. The length of the CDR3 is 12 residues. With V trimmed by 7 bases and J by 3 bases, 6 bases remained unmatched. CDR1 is DFQATT, CDR2 SNEGSKA, per germline (reference sequence).

The chain employs TRBV20-1 and TRBJ2-7; a weak D match, TRBD1 (7 bases). Trimming removed 8 bases at V and 0 bases at J, with 14 bases between. Germline V CDR1 and CDR2: DFQATT, SNEGSKA (reference sequence). This CDR3 region has 13 residues. The CDR3 DNA sequence: TGCAGTCCGCGGGACAGCTTCTCCTACGAGCAGTACTTC. Its protein product is CSPRDSFSYEQYF.

This clonotype has more than one count but fewer than ten. V and J are TRBV7-2 and TRBJ2-5; 7 bases fit TRBD1. V trimming: 5 bases; J trimming: 6 bases; junction bases outside the gene matches: 3. Germline values: CDR1 SGHTA, CDR2 FQGNSA. CDR3 length: 12 amino acids. DNA for the CDR3: TGTGCCAGCAGCCGAGGGGGCCAGACCCAGTACTTC. Protein sequence: CASSRGGQTQYF.

The chain uses TRBV5-1 and TRBJ2-7; the D gene is possibly TRBD1 (6 bases). CDR3 length equals 14 residues. The germline gives CDR1 SGHRS, CDR2 YFSETQ. Trimming left V 6 bases short and J 7 bases short, with 20 bases between. The CDR3 DNA sequence: TGCGCCAGCATGGGGGCGGGTCCCTACAATGAGCAGTACTTC. Residues: CASMGAGPYNEQYF.